This T cell receptor beta chain was found in a study of blood T cells in healthy people across ages (dated by TCRdb to between 2014 and 2017). Context from the whole study: In model experiments, template switching captured about one uniquely barcoded TCR beta cDNA molecule for every two T cells. Age-related changes in TCR beta repertoire diversity were measured in the study by deep sequencing normalized with unique cDNA molecular identifiers. The donors were divided into four age groups: young (average roughly 15 years), middle-aged (approximately 42), aged (62) and long-lived (approximately 74). Two additional independent replicas of 1 million unique cDNA reads from the same blood draw were analyzed for two donors (one aged 18 to 30 and one aged 80 or older). The paper's findings and limits, for the study overall: Donor CMV infection status was unknown, potentially confounding age-related changes in expanded clonotypes. Because profiling used bulk unsorted PBMCs, naive and antigen-experienced compartments could not be compared conclusively. Compared with the aged group, more naive CD4+ T cells, fewer expanded clones and increased TCR diversity were shown by the long-lived group, suggesting age selection. As age increased, observed TCR beta diversity per million T cells dropped in a roughly linear way, and a significant reduction was already evident by age 40. Estimates of total diversity based on one million sequenced T cells were regarded as lower bounds and as underestimates. The percentage of naive T cells measured by flow cytometry correlated strongly with observed TCR beta diversity.

CDR1 MNHEY and CDR2 SVGEGT were looked up in the germline V gene. Measured from the cysteine to the phenylalanine, the CDR3 is 14 residues long. CDR3 DNA is the only sequence kept; it has 42 bases, read in frame from the first base. The approximately 41 donors, aged 6 to 90 years, were systemically healthy Caucasian individuals from Russia. Each donor gave about 9.7 milliliters of peripheral blood, drawn into EDTA-treated Vacutainer tubes. Ficoll-Paque density-gradient centrifugation was used to isolate PBMCs, with at least 6.5 million per sample. Trizol reagent was used to extract total RNA from the PBMCs, yielding at least 6 micrograms per sample. For every donor, flow cytometry on a PBMC aliquot measured the percentage of naive CD45RAhigh/CD27high T cells. Library generation was performed with 5' RACE. Sequenced on an Illumina HiSeq 2500. The second PCR ran for about 6 to 12 cycles and used a J-beta primer mix along with a sample-barcoded 5' primer. A unique molecular identifier was introduced onto each TCR beta cDNA molecule by a template-switch 5' adaptor carrying 12 random nucleotides. Each sample yielded at least 2.5 million CDR3-containing paired-end reads. First-strand cDNA synthesis was performed from all RNA using the Mint cDNA synthesis kit, with priming by a TRBC-specific oligonucleotide. Following uracil-DNA glycosylase treatment, all cDNA underwent a first 18-cycle PCR with the universal primers M1SS and BC2_uni_R. As for the authors' bioinformatics: Normalization of each sample was performed by random selection of 1 million high-quality reads, each carrying a distinct molecular identifier. Reads sharing molecular identifiers were discarded rather than binned into consensus sequences. MiTCR, set to a Q25 quality threshold and the strictest error-elimination algorithm, was used for CDR3 identification, clonotype clustering and error correction. A nonparametric unseen species model with Euler transformation was used to estimate a lower bound on total TCR beta diversity. Starting from the raw public reads, TCRdb applied fastp trimming at Q25, assembled clones with MiXCR and retained in-frame beta chains. Each CDR3 protein gets just one entry, which takes the most common genes and DNA from the rows behind it. TCRdb's processing, not the authors' own work, is the source of the V and J calls. This sample holds about 760,000 distinct CDR3 sequences; more than 20% were observed only once. Of the sample, more than 8.5% falls within the top ten clones.

This clonotype appeared a few times. The antigen it recognizes is unknown. The record has no base qualities; no much larger clone is one base away. These sequences were also reported in another study, on T cells of mothers and their children. From the second report: Nine systemically healthy Caucasian individuals served as donors, namely three mothers together with their six children. cDNA synthesis used all of the extracted RNA, with roughly 1.5 ug of RNA in each 15 ul reaction. Sample barcodes and 2-4 random nucleotides were added via the M1S primer in the second PCR. More than 8.5 million TCR beta CDR3 reads were obtained from each mother, and millions of reads were obtained from each child. In both related and unrelated pairs, thymic selection shapes the output of TCR recombination in a similar way, with inherited differences having only a minor effect. Related mother-child pairs always showed normalized repertoire overlap that was slightly higher than in unrelated mother-child pairs, though the difference was never significant. With a sensitivity of around 97 clones per million clonotypes, no persistent microchimeric T cell clones were detected. In the study, deep NGS was used to compare the TCR beta repertoires of mothers and children, and features distinguishing related mother-child pairs from unrelated individuals were sought. On average, the children were about 12 +/- 4 years old, while the mothers were roughly 36 +/- 4 years old. Libraries were sequenced on Illumina HiSeq 2000 with 100+100 nt paired-end reads after adapter ligation with NEBNext reagents. Mother and child libraries were prepared a month apart and sequenced in separate runs to prevent cross-contamination. For each donor, somewhere between 500,000 and 2,000,000 distinct TCR beta clonotypes were identified. Naive TCR beta clonotypes were estimated from low-frequency clonotypes matched to each donor's FACS-determined naive share, without sorting.

The chain is encoded by TRBV6-2 or TRBV6-3 joined to TRBJ2-5; no D segment can be confidently identified. The closer fit of TRBJ2-7 to the DNA end suggests the J call may be wrong. The sequence was obtained from a boy aged 10-17 years in good health. What was sequenced was blood. The CDR3 corresponds to CASTQIGNSYEQYF. The nucleotide sequence is given as TGTGCCAGCACCCAAATAGGGAACTCCTACGAGCAGTACTTC.